One and the same sample provided the 9 T cell receptor beta chains below, sequenced in a study of PD-1 blockade in classical Hodgkin lymphoma. Method: immunoSEQ multiplex PCR; TCRdb's copy keeps in-frame clones and lacks some. The sample carries about 27,000 clones, 85% to 90% recorded once. Relapse was seen in all patients after autologous stem cell transplantation, and brentuximab vedotin exposure was variable. The study isolated CD8+ T cells from thawed PBMCs by magnetic negative selection. Sequencing used CD8+ T cells from blood, obtained at baseline. These receptors all stem from a human donor with classical Hodgkin lymphoma.

This clone has a handful of counts. J is TRBJ1-5 and V is TRBV27, with a weak D call TRBD1 (6 bases). There are 15 residues in the CDR3. Trimming took off 0 bases at V and 6 bases at J, with 12 bases between the two ends. Germline V lookup: CDR1 MNHEY, CDR2 SMNVEV (reference sequence). The CDR3 DNA is TGTGCCAGCAGTTTATCGTCGGGGGGCGGTCAGCCCCAGCATTTT. It is translated as CASSLSSGGGQPQHF.

J is TRBJ2-7 and V is TRBV7-8; possible D gene TRBD1, 5 bases. Germline assignment: CDR1 SGHVS and CDR2 FQNEAQ. The CDR3 runs to 17 residues. Trimming cost V 1 base and J 4 bases, with 20 bases left between them. CDR3 sequence reads: CASSLETAPEIRYEQYF. The CDR3 DNA reads as TGTGCCAGCAGCTTAGAGACAGCCCCAGAAATTAGATACGAGCAGTACTTC.

The chain combines TRBV6-5 with TRBJ2-7; D may match TRBD1 or TRBD2 (5 bases each). This CDR3 is 14 amino acids long. Deletions cut 1 base from V and 5 bases from J, with 12 bases between. Germline assignment: CDR1 MNHEY and CDR2 SVGAGI. The CDR3 nucleotides read TGTGCCAGCAGTTACTGGGGCGTGGGAGACGAGCAGTACTTC. Its protein product is CASSYWGVGDEQYF.

The V and J genes are TRBV6-1 and TRBJ2-7; 8 bases map to TRBD1. The CDR3 length is 19 residues. V was clipped by 4 bases and J by 1 base; unmatched bases: 18. Germline lookup yields CDR1 MNHNS and CDR2 SASEGT. The CDR3 bases are TGTGCCAGCAGTGGCGACCTGGACAGGGTGGACGGATTTTCCTACGAGCAGTACTTC. Residues: CASSGDLDRVDGFSYEQYF.

The chain employs TRBV7-9 and TRBJ1-2; 10 bases are shared with TRBD1. This CDR3 has 15 amino acids. CDR1 SEHNR and CDR2 FQNEAQ come from the germline V gene (reference sequence). J was trimmed by 4 bases and V by 5 bases; bases with no gene match: 7. CDR3 in DNA: TGTGCCAGCAGCGGGGGACAGGGGCTGATCTATGGCTACACCTTC. It codes for CASSGGQGLIYGYTF.

The CDR3 DNA reads as TGTGCCACCAGCAGAGTATATAGCAATCAGCCCCAGCATTTT. Translation: CATSRVYSNQPQHF. This chain joins TRBV15 and TRBJ1-5; D is undetermined. Trimming removed 1 base at V and 0 bases at J, with 4 bases between. This CDR3 has 14 residues. The germline V gene has CDR1 LNHNV and CDR2 YYDKDF (reference sequence).

V and J are TRBV19 and TRBJ2-2; 8 bases line up with TRBD2. Germline V gene sequence: CDR1 LNHDA, CDR2 SQIVND (reference sequence). The CDR3 spans 15 residues. J lost 3 bases, V lost 7 bases, and 7 bases had no gene match. CDR3 sequence (DNA): TGTGCCAGTAACTCGGGAGGGCCCTACACCGGGGAGCTGTTTTTT. Translated, it gives CASNSGGPYTGELFF.

This clone was recorded a few times. This chain uses TRBV9 with TRBJ2-7, with 9 bases aligning to TRBD1. Germline V gives CDR1 SGDLS, CDR2 YYNGEE. The CDR3 is 16 residues long. With 0 bases clipped from V and 3 bases from J, the junction kept 7 bases outside the gene matches. This chain's CDR3 is CASSVATGGPIYEQYF. DNA of the CDR3: TGTGCCAGCAGCGTAGCTACAGGGGGCCCTATCTACGAGCAGTACTTC.

This clone appeared once. This CDR3 reads CASSLPGVGSPLHF. The DNA for the CDR3 is TGTGCCAGCAGCTTGCCAGGGGTGGGTTCACCCCTCCACTTT. V and J are TRBV5-4 and TRBJ1-6, with D tentatively TRBD1 (6 bases). This CDR3 is built from 14 residues. Germline CDR1 reads SGHNT; CDR2 reads YYREEE (reference sequence). V lost 1 base and J 9 bases, leaving 11 bases between the germline ends.